This record covers a single T cell receptor (beta chain). No antigen is known for it. The sample comes from a study of T cell responses to AZD1222 COVID-19 vaccine. Measured with immunoSEQ multiplex PCR; TCRdb has only the in-frame clones, and not every one. In the table there are about 200,000 clones, 93% of which are singletons. Overall study results and limits: Every sample of the repertoires postdated the peak T cell response.

Specimen: peripheral blood, collected 28 days after the second AZD1222 dose. This receptor was identified in an adult who received the AZD1222 COVID-19 vaccine.

CDR3 sequence (DNA): TGCGCCAGCAGCTTGGGCGGGGACCTTTCAAGGTACTACGAGCAGTACTTC. This encodes CASSLGGDLSRYYEQYF. The chain couples TRBV5-1 to TRBJ2-7; a weak D match, TRBD2 (6 bases). From germline, CDR1 is SGHRS and CDR2 YFSETQ. The CDR3 runs 17 residues. Trimming cost V 0 bases and J 3 bases, with 19 bases left between them.